A selection of T cell receptor beta chains follows, all from one sample in a study of T cell responses to AZD1222 COVID-19 vaccine. Clones were read by immunoSEQ multiplex PCR, and TCRdb kept only the in-frame ones, dropping some. This sample yields 100,000 or so clones, of which around 87% are seen a single time; about 10% belongs to the top ten. The sequencing used peripheral blood, collected 28 days after the second AZD1222 dose. The origin of the receptors is an adult who received the AZD1222 COVID-19 vaccine. Each CDR3 is given with its conserved first and last residue. The D gene is left open where the match is weak. Rows give clone size only sometimes, using once, few, many, or a class for an expanded clone.

clone size: -
D gene: -
V gene: TRBV6-1
J gene: TRBJ1-1
CDR3 DNA: TGTGCCAGCAGTGAAGCGAAGGCGGGTTGGACTGAAGCTTTCTTT
CDR3 protein: CASSEAKAGWTEAFF

clone size: once
D gene: TRBD2
V gene: TRBV5-4
J gene: TRBJ2-1
CDR3 DNA: TGTGCCAGCAGCCCCGGACTAGCCAATGAGCAGTTCTTC
CDR3 protein: CASSPGLANEQFF

clone size: once
D gene: -
V gene: TRBV9
J gene: TRBJ2-2
CDR3 DNA: TGTGCCAGTGCGGGTGGCAGGGCGACCGGGGAGCTGTTTTTT
CDR3 protein: CASAGGRATGELFF

clone size: -
D gene: TRBD2
V gene: TRBV27
J gene: TRBJ2-5
CDR3 DNA: TGTGCCAGCGCTGCCGGACTAGCGGGAGGAAAAGAGACCCAGTACTTC
CDR3 protein: CASAAGLAGGKETQYF

clone size: -
D gene: -
V gene: TRBV7-2
J gene: TRBJ2-2
CDR3 DNA: TGTGCCAGCAGCTTAGCGCCAGGGACCGGGGAGCTGTTTTTT
CDR3 protein: CASSLAPGTGELFF

clone size: -
D gene: TRBD2
V gene: TRBV5-1
J gene: TRBJ2-5
CDR3 DNA: TGCGCCAGCAGCCGGGGTAGCGGGGGAAGAGAGACCCAGTACTTC
CDR3 protein: CASSRGSGGRETQYF

clone size: -
D gene: TRBD2
V gene: TRBV4-1
J gene: TRBJ2-7
CDR3 DNA: TGCGCCAGCAGCCAAGAAACTAGCGGGCTCACCTACGAGCAGTACTTC
CDR3 protein: CASSQETSGLTYEQYF

clone size: -
D gene: TRBD1
V gene: TRBV18
J gene: TRBJ2-7
CDR3 DNA: TGTGCCAGCTCACCCGGACAGGGGGCTAGCGAGCAGTACTTC
CDR3 protein: CASSPGQGASEQYF

clone size: -
D gene: -
V gene: TRBV10-3
J gene: TRBJ2-7
CDR3 DNA: TGTGCCAGCCGACAGGCCTCCTACGAGCAGTACTTC
CDR3 protein: CASRQASYEQYF

clone size: -
D gene: TRBD2
V gene: TRBV27
J gene: TRBJ2-1
CDR3 DNA: TGTGCCAGCAGTTTATTAGCGGGAGTATCCAATGAGCAGTTCTTC
CDR3 protein: CASSLLAGVSNEQFF

clone size: -
D gene: -
V gene: TRBV19
J gene: TRBJ2-2
CDR3 DNA: TGTGCCAGTAGTATAGGGGGAAGAACGGGCACCGGGGAGCTGTTTTTT
CDR3 protein: CASSIGGRTGTGELFF

clone size: few
D gene: -
V gene: TRBV20-1
J gene: TRBJ2-7
CDR3 DNA: TGCAGTGCTAGTTATGTCAGGAGCTCCTACGAGCAGTACTTC
CDR3 protein: CSASYVRSSYEQYF

clone size: -
D gene: TRBD2
V gene: TRBV2
J gene: TRBJ2-1
CDR3 DNA: TGTGCCAGCAGTACTAGCGGGAGGGCCGGCGATGAGCAGTTCTTC
CDR3 protein: CASSTSGRAGDEQFF

clone size: -
D gene: TRBD2
V gene: TRBV27
J gene: TRBJ2-3
CDR3 DNA: TGTGCCAGCAGCCCAGCGGGAGTGAGTACAGATACGCAGTATTTT
CDR3 protein: CASSPAGVSTDTQYF

clone size: -
D gene: -
V gene: TRBV6-4
J gene: TRBJ2-7
CDR3 DNA: TGTGCCAGCAGTGATGGCCCGGAAGCGGAGCAGTACTTC
CDR3 protein: CASSDGPEAEQYF

clone size: -
D gene: TRBD2
V gene: TRBV27
J gene: TRBJ2-3
CDR3 DNA: TGTGCCAGCAGTTTAATCCTAGCGGGAGGGCCGAGCACAGATACGCAGTATTTT
CDR3 protein: CASSLILAGGPSTDTQYF

clone size: hyperexpanded
D gene: TRBD2
V gene: TRBV29-1
J gene: TRBJ2-1
CDR3 DNA: TGCAGCGCTCTAGAGCGGGAGGGGAATGAGCAGTTCTTC
CDR3 protein: CSALEREGNEQFF

clone size: -
D gene: TRBD1
V gene: TRBV27
J gene: TRBJ1-1
CDR3 DNA: TGTGCCAGCAGCACACAGGGGAGTTGGACTGAAGCTTTCTTT
CDR3 protein: CASSTQGSWTEAFF

clone size: -
D gene: TRBD2
V gene: TRBV9
J gene: TRBJ2-5
CDR3 DNA: TGTGCCAGCAGCCCTAGCGGGGGGACCAGCCAAGAGACCCAGTACTTC
CDR3 protein: CASSPSGGTSQETQYF

clone size: -
D gene: -
V gene: TRBV5-1
J gene: TRBJ2-3
CDR3 DNA: TGCGCCAGCAGCTTCTCGCAGGGGACTCCATTTGGGGATACGCAGTATTTT
CDR3 protein: CASSFSQGTPFGDTQYF

clone size: -
D gene: -
V gene: TRBV5-6
J gene: TRBJ1-2
CDR3 DNA: TGTGCCACCAGTCCCTCGGGGGGTGATGGCTACACCTTC
CDR3 protein: CATSPSGGDGYTF

clone size: -
D gene: -
V gene: TRBV6-1
J gene: TRBJ2-5
CDR3 DNA: TGTGCCAGCAGTGAAGCAGGGGACTTTTTAGGGGAGACCCAGTACTTC
CDR3 protein: CASSEAGDFLGETQYF

clone size: -
D gene: -
V gene: TRBV27
J gene: TRBJ2-1
CDR3 DNA: TGTGCCAGCAGTCCCAACAGGTTCGAGCAGTTCTTC
CDR3 protein: CASSPNRFEQFF